The clone carrying this T cell receptor beta chain was picked up a small number of times. The antigen remains unidentified. The data were obtained in a study of T cell responses to AZD1222 COVID-19 vaccine. On the study more broadly: The analysis combined second doses at about 4 or about 12 weeks.

The CDR3 consists of 15 residues. Libraries were prepared by immunoSEQ multiplex PCR; TCRdb keeps only in-frame clonotypes and omits some of them. The sample lists fewer than 65,000 clones, roughly four fifths seen once, with approximately 10% in the top ten. Study-wide findings and caveats: Among the donors, most were white British and more were female, and clonal diversity was possibly underestimated.

The receptor's source is an adult in good health. The J gene is TRBJ1-3, the V gene TRBV21-1. TRBV21-1 is flagged as a pseudogene. Material: peripheral blood, obtained on day 0 of AZD1222 vaccination. CDR3 DNA sequence: TGTGCCAGCAGCAATAGTCGGGACTCTGGAAACACCATATATTTT. Its translation: CASSNSRDSGNTIYF.